The 27 T cell receptor beta chains in this list originate from one sample, sequenced in a study of shared T cell receptors in the human thymus. Produced via immunoSEQ multiplex PCR; TCRdb's table is partial and in-frame only. The sample lists hundreds of thousands of clones, around 85% occurring once. The data also belong to a second study, concerning human thymus T cells.

Sequencing input: thymocytes. The origin of the receptors is a girl less than two years old with a congenital heart defect.

CDR3 loop: CASSWGRYYTF. The CDR3 coding sequence is TGTGCCAGCAGCTGGGGGAGGTATTACACCTTC. This chain uses TRBV7-9 with TRBJ1-2, with D perhaps TRBD1 (5 bases). The germline V gene encodes CDR1 SEHNR and CDR2 FQNEAQ (reference sequence). V was shortened by 4 bases and J by 11 bases, with 11 bases between the two germline ends. The CDR3 totals 11 residues.

The chain uses TRBV7-8 and TRBJ1-5, with D possibly TRBD1 on 6 matching bases. Germline V gene data show CDR1 as SGHVS and CDR2 as FQNEAQ. The CDR3 is made up of 13 amino acids. Trimming took 5 bases from V and 6 from J, leaving 11 bases between them. This CDR3 is CASSAHRVQPQHF. For the CDR3, the DNA is TGTGCCAGCAGCGCCCACAGGGTTCAGCCCCAGCATTTT.

J is TRBJ1-2 and V is TRBV7-9; D unresolved. Germline values: CDR1 SEHNR, CDR2 FQNEAQ (reference sequence). The CDR3 runs to 15 residues. Trimming shortened V by 5 bases and J by 8 bases, and 21 bases separated the two germline ends. As DNA, the CDR3 is TGTGCCAGCAGCGTCGGGAGCAGCGATGAAAGAGGCTACACCTTC. This encodes CASSVGSSDERGYTF.

The chain joins TRBV30 to TRBJ1-5; D possibly corresponds to TRBD1 (5 bases). Between the trimmed V and J ends, which lost 0 bases and 11 bases, there was a span of 29 bases. Germline CDR1 reads GTSNPN; CDR2 reads SVGIG (reference sequence). CDR3 size: 18 residues. The CDR3 spells CAWSVAPPDANRSSAQHF. DNA for the CDR3: TGTGCCTGGAGTGTAGCCCCTCCCGACGCCAACAGGTCATCAGCCCAGCATTTT.

This rearrangement joins TRBV27 to TRBJ1-2; a possible D gene is TRBD1 (5 bases). Germline V gene sequence: CDR1 MNHEY, CDR2 SMNVEV (reference sequence). The CDR3 totals 18 residues. V shed 0 bases and J shed 1 base, with 18 bases lying between them. The DNA of the CDR3 is TGTGCCAGCAGTTTATCGGGCCAATATGGAGACAGTAACTATGGCTACACCTTC. Translating it yields CASSLSGQYGDSNYGYTF.

This chain joins TRBV5-8 and TRBJ2-7, with 8 bases lining up with TRBD1. The CDR3 extends over 16 amino acids. Germline CDR1 reads SGHTS; CDR2 reads YDEGEE. With 2 bases clipped from V and 2 bases from J, the junction kept 9 bases outside the gene matches. This CDR3 reads CASSFGEGTGTYEQYF. For the CDR3, the DNA is TGTGCCAGCAGCTTCGGTGAAGGGACAGGAACCTACGAGCAGTACTTC.

The rearrangement joins TRBV4-1 to TRBJ1-2; 7 bases align to TRBD1. This CDR3 has 14 residues. CDR1 MGHRA and CDR2 YSYEKL come from the germline V gene. Unmatched junction bases numbered 8, after V lost 8 bases and J lost 2 bases. CDR3 in DNA: TGCGCCAGCTCAAACGGGACAGCGAACTATGGCTACACCTTC. It yields the protein CASSNGTANYGYTF.

This clone was found once. As DNA, the CDR3 is TGTGCCAGCAGGGCTGACAGGGTATATGGCTACACCTTC. Its protein product is CASRADRVYGYTF. The chain recombines TRBV6-1 with TRBJ1-2, with TRBD1 matching over 7 bases. CDR1 is MNHNS and CDR2 is SASEGT in the germline V gene. This CDR3 region has 13 residues. With 6 bases clipped from V and 5 bases from J, the junction kept 6 bases outside the gene matches.

The chain has TRBV5-1 and TRBJ2-7, with D tentatively TRBD2 (6 bases). Germline CDR1 is SGHRS and CDR2 is YFSETQ. The CDR3 has 17 residues. Trimming took 4 bases from V and 2 from J, leaving 22 bases between them. The CDR3 bases are TGCGCCAGCAGCGCTGGACTAAGGGTTATGGCTACCTACGAGCAGTACTTC. This gives the protein CASSAGLRVMATYEQYF.

The chain combines TRBV5-1 with TRBJ1-1; D is perhaps TRBD1 (6 bases). Deletions cut 2 bases from V and 3 bases from J, with 11 bases between. The CDR3 has 14 amino acids. Germline V gene sequence: CDR1 SGHRS, CDR2 YFSETQ. CDR3 nucleotide sequence: TGCGCCAGCAGCTTTAGGGGACACCACACTGAAGCTTTCTTT. Translation: CASSFRGHHTEAFF.

The chain employs TRBV4-1 and TRBJ1-3; D may be TRBD1 (5 bases). This CDR3 has 18 amino acids. CDR1 and CDR2 from the germline V gene are MGHRA and YSYEKL. The V end was cut by 4 bases, the J end by 3 bases, with 22 bases between. In DNA, the CDR3 is TGCGCCAGCAGCCGATCTCTGACTAGCCGGGACCGTGGAAACACCATATATTTT. It translates to CASSRSLTSRDRGNTIYF.

This clone occurred a few times. The chain recombines TRBV7-8 with TRBJ1-6, with 10 nucleotides matching TRBD1. V trimming: 1 base; J trimming: 9 bases; junction bases outside the gene matches: 3. The germline CDR1 and CDR2 sequences are SGHVS and FQNEAQ. The CDR3 has 15 residues. In nucleotides, the CDR3 is TGTGCCAGCAGCTTAGGGACAGGGGGTCTTTCACCCCTCCACTTT. It specifies CASSLGTGGLSPLHF.

This sequence joins TRBV27 and TRBJ2-1; possibly TRBD2 for D (5 bases). CDR3 length equals 15 residues. CDR1 MNHEY and CDR2 SMNVEV come from the germline V gene (reference sequence). V was shortened by 5 bases and J by 7 bases, with 18 bases between the two germline ends. The chain's CDR3 is CASSRRENSDNEQFF. For the CDR3, the DNA is TGTGCCAGCAGTCGAAGGGAGAACTCAGATAATGAGCAGTTCTTC.

The V gene is TRBV19, the J gene TRBJ1-4; 9 positions agree with TRBD1. The CDR3 spans 16 residues. V trimming: 5 bases; J trimming: 7 bases; junction bases outside the gene matches: 11. Germline values: CDR1 LNHDA, CDR2 SQIVND (reference sequence). CDR3 bases: TGTGCCAGTAGTGAAAGAACGGACAGGGGCTTTGAAAAACTGTTTTTT. This encodes CASSERTDRGFEKLFF.

J is TRBJ1-3 and V is TRBV6-6; D perhaps matches TRBD1 (5 bases). CDR3 length: 15 residues. Per the germline V gene, CDR1 is MNHNY and CDR2 is SVGAGI (reference sequence). Trimming shortened V by 6 bases and J by 2 bases, and 14 bases separated the two germline ends. CDR3 bases: TGTGCCAGCAGCACCACAGGATCCCCTGGAAACACCATATATTTT. Encoded protein: CASSTTGSPGNTIYF.

The sample holds a few counts of this clone. The chain joins TRBV28 to TRBJ2-1, with 9 nucleotides matching TRBD1. The CDR3 sequence is 15 residues long. The V gene end was trimmed by 7 bases and the J gene end by 5 bases; junction bases not matched to a gene: 9. Germline assignment: CDR1 MDHEN and CDR2 SYDVKM. The CDR3 nucleotides read TGTGCCAGCACGAACAGACAGGGGGGAAACAATGAGCAGTTCTTC. Its protein product is CASTNRQGGNNEQFF.

The rearrangement joins TRBV5-1 to TRBJ2-3; 11 positions match TRBD2. This CDR3 contains 15 residues. The junction had 4 bases not matched to a gene; V was cut back by 3 bases and J by 4 bases. CDR1 and CDR2 from the germline V gene are SGHRS and YFSETQ. The CDR3 region has the DNA TGCGCCAGCAGCTCCCCGACTAGCGGGGCAGATACGCAGTATTTT. It specifies CASSSPTSGADTQYF.

This chain uses TRBV29-1 with TRBJ1-1, with D hard to call. The CDR3 is 11 amino acids. Germline-derived CDR1 and CDR2 are SQVTM and ANQGSEA. Trimming took off 7 bases at V and 0 bases at J, with 6 bases between the two ends. DNA of the CDR3: TGCAGCGCCAGAATGAACACTGAAGCTTTCTTT. This encodes CSARMNTEAFF.

With respect to this clone: The sample has other DNA sequences that encode this CDR3 too. The chain employs TRBV7-2 and TRBJ1-5; TRBD1 matches 8 bases. The CDR3 spans 15 residues. Trimming at V came to 3 bases and at J to 4 bases, leaving 5 bases not matched to a gene. Germline V gives CDR1 SGHTA, CDR2 FQGNSA. CDR3 in amino acids: CASSLSGGGNQPQHF. The CDR3, as DNA: TGTGCCAGCAGCTTGTCAGGGGGCGGTAATCAGCCCCAGCATTTT.

The rearrangement uses TRBV28 and TRBJ1-6; D perhaps matches TRBD1 (6 bases). The CDR3 consists of 14 residues. Trimming took off 6 bases at V and 9 bases at J, with 15 bases between the two ends. Germline lookup yields CDR1 MDHEN and CDR2 SYDVKM. CDR3 sequence: CASRQGLFGSPLHF. CDR3 nucleotide sequence: TGTGCCAGCAGACAGGGATTATTTGGTTCACCCCTCCACTTT.

This chain's CDR3 is CASSQEGGPGLRENQPQHF. DNA of the CDR3: TGCGCCAGCAGCCAAGAAGGGGGCCCGGGACTTAGAGAAAATCAGCCCCAGCATTTT. The V and J genes are TRBV4-3 and TRBJ1-5, with 7 bases fitting TRBD1. CDR1 is LGHNA and CDR2 is YSLEER in the germline V gene. This CDR3 is 19 amino acids long. V shed 0 bases, J shed 4 bases, and the junction held 15 bases outside the gene matches.

This sequence joins TRBV2 and TRBJ1-5; 7 bases map to TRBD1. CDR3 length: 17 residues. Trimming took 4 bases from V and 3 from J; bases not matched to a gene: 12. Germline lookup yields CDR1 SNHLY and CDR2 FYNNEI. The CDR3 DNA sequence: TGTGCCAGCAGTGGAGGGGGACAGACGGTATCCAATCAGCCCCAGCATTTT. It codes for CASSGGGQTVSNQPQHF. Together with reference TRBV2 and TRBJ1-5, the CDR3 gives the full variable domain: EPEVTQTPSHQVTQMGQEVILRCVPISNHLYFYWYRQILGQKVEFLVSFYNNEISEKSEIFDDQFSVERPDGSNFTLKIRSTKLEDSAMYFCASSGGGQTVSNQPQHFGDGTRLSIL.

The genes are TRBV5-6 and TRBJ2-5; 9 bases agree with TRBD1. Losses at the gene ends were 2 bases for V and 2 bases for J; bases not matched to a gene: 7. The CDR3 loop spans 16 amino acids. Germline CDR1 reads SGHDT; CDR2 reads YYEEEE. The CDR3 coding sequence is TGTGCCAGCAGCTTTTGGAAGGACAGGGGACAAGAGACCCAGTACTTC. Encoded protein: CASSFWKDRGQETQYF.

The CDR3 is CASSQDRLAGGPGETQYF. The CDR3 coding sequence is TGCGCCAGCAGCCAAGATCGACTAGCGGGGGGGCCGGGGGAGACCCAGTACTTC. The chain links TRBV4-1 to TRBJ2-5, with TRBD2 identical over 14 bases. Germline V lookup: CDR1 MGHRA, CDR2 YSYEKL. The V gene end was trimmed by 0 bases and the J gene end by 5 bases; junction bases not matched to a gene: 8. The CDR3 has 18 amino acids.

This clone was seen only a few times. This chain connects TRBV19 to TRBJ1-1; 7 positions match TRBD1. Unmatched junction bases numbered 16, after V lost 6 bases and J lost 0 bases. Looked up from germline, CDR1 is LNHDA and CDR2 is SQIVND (reference sequence). The CDR3 contains 18 residues. The CDR3 DNA follows: TGTGCCAGTAGGCCAGGACAGGCCCCCTTAAAGATGAACACTGAAGCTTTCTTT. Translation: CASRPGQAPLKMNTEAFF.

This sequence joins TRBV18 and TRBJ1-1; TRBD1 aligns across 12 bases. With 4 bases clipped from V and 1 base from J, the junction kept 10 bases outside the gene matches. The CDR3 contains 18 residues. Germline values: CDR1 KGHSH, CDR2 LQKENI. CDR3 region: CASSLRDRGHEGNTEAFF. In nucleotides, the CDR3 is TGTGCCAGCTCACTACGGGACAGGGGGCACGAGGGGAACACTGAAGCTTTCTTT.

This sequence joins TRBV10-1 and TRBJ2-7, with TRBD2 identical over 9 bases. CDR3 length: 17 residues. The V gene's germline CDR1 is WNHNN and CDR2 SYGVQD (reference sequence). Trimming removed 7 bases from V and 1 base from J; junction bases left unmatched: 14. CDR3 nucleotides: TGCGCCAGCATCCCCTTTGCTAGCGGGGTCACGTCCTACGAGCAGTACTTC. As protein: CASIPFASGVTSYEQYF.